This T cell receptor beta chain was identified during a study of blood T cell repertoires in COVID-19 (dated by TCRdb to about 2020). Study-wide context: The collaborator samples originated in the United States, Italy and Spain and spanned the acute and convalescent phases of COVID-19. The prospective study material was composed of cDNA or gDNA derived from T cells, B-cell-depleted T cells, or PBMCs. The dataset comprised deeply sampled blood TCRbeta repertoires from subjects exposed to, actively infected with, or recovered from COVID-19. The repertoires were released in a freely available public database meant as a resource for research on the immune response to SARS-CoV-2. Samples were obtained from the ongoing ImmuneRACE study (first 160 participants) and from over 1,000 subjects provided by 6 global collaborators. The sample metadata nearly always contained a de-identified subject ID, COVID-19 status, age in years and sex. Where HLA class I and class II types were available, the types were taken from metadata supplied by the sample provider, not from assay-based typing.

Whole blood was collected in K2EDTA tubes by collaborating institutions according to the institutions' own protocols. For TCRbeta analysis, collaborators shipped samples in one of three forms: frozen whole blood, isolated PBMCs, or DNA extracted from either of those sample types. On the study overall, not on this receptor specifically: The amount of clinical and demographic metadata varied by source and participant and was provided uncurated.

This clone was observed a single time. Its antigen remains undetermined. Base qualities were left out, and no much larger clone turns up one base away. TCRbeta CDR3 regions were amplified from genomic DNA by means of the immunoSEQ Assay, a bias-controlled multiplex PCR. On the authors' methods: Nucleated cell counts per sample were estimated from amplification of reference gene primers within the assay. To quantify the absolute abundance of each unique TCRbeta CDR3 rearrangement, sequence reads were collapsed and filtered. For each sample, productive Simpson clonality was calculated as the square root of Simpson's diversity index across productive rearrangements. The table comes from immuneACCESS by way of TCRdb, which keeps in-frame sequences with V and J called. Part of the clones is missing from these tables; in studies checked, under half for an unresolved V gene and the rest for unknown reasons. V and J calls and clone size are given by that table; D and trimming were obtained from the DNA. The sample data list under 130,000 clones, and less than 85% of these were observed just once. Around a fifth of the sample lies in the top ten.

The sample taken for sequencing was peripheral blood. The source of this sequence is a man aged 65-85 years with active or convalescent COVID-19.

The CDR3 sequence is CASNLQGGNIQYF. At the DNA level, the sequence is TGTGCCAGCAACTTACAGGGGGGAAACATTCAGTACTTC. The sequence joins TRBV12-3 or TRBV12-4 to TRBJ2-4; TRBD1 agrees with 8 junctional bases. For this chain, trimming is 7 bases at the V end and 6 bases at the J end, and the number of junction bases without a gene match is 5. The CDR3 starts with the cysteine, ends with the phenylalanine, and has 13 residues. The CDR3 DNA has 39 bases and is translated from base 1.